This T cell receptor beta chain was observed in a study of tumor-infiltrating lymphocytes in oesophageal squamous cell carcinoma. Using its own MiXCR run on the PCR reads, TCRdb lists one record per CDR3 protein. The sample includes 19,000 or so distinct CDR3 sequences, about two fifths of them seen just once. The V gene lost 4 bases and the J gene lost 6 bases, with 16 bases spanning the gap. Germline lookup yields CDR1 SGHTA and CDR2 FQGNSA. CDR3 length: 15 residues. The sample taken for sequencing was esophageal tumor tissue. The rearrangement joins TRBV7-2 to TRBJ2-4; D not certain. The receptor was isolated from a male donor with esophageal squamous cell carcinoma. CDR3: CASSSVAPSGNIQYF. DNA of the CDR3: TGTGCCAGCAGCTCGGTAGCTCCAAGTGGAAACATTCAGTACTTC.